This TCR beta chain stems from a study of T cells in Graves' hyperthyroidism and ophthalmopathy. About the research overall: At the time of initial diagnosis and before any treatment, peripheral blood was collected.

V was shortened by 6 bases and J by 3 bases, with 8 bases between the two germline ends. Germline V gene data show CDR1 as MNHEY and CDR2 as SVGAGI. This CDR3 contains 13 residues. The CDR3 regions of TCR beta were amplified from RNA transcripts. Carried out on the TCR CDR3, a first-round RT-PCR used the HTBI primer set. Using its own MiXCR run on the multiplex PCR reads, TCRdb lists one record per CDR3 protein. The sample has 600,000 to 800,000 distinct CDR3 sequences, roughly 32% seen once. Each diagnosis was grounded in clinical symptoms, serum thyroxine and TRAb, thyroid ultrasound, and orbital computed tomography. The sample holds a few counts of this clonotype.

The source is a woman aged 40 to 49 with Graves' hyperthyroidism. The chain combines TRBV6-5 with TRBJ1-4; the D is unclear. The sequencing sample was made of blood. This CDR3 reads CASRPPANEKLFF. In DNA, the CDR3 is TGTGCCAGCAGACCCCCGGCTAATGAAAAACTGTTTTTT.